This TCR beta chain was found in a study of blood T cell repertoires in COVID-19. Study context: The origin of the acute and convalescent COVID-19 samples was the United States, Italy and Spain. PBMCs, B-cell-depleted T cells, or T cells were the source of the cDNA or gDNA that made up the material.

As originally analysed: It was from reference gene primer amplification that nucleated cell counts were estimated. Only in-frame clones appear in the TCRdb table, and some are missing; sequencing was by immunoSEQ multiplex PCR. V and J calls and clone size are given by that table; D and trimming were obtained from the DNA. This table holds 55,000 to 75,000 clones, around three quarters found once. This clone was observed many times. V was pared by 2 bases and J by 5 bases, with 4 bases of the junction left unmatched. Germline assignment: CDR1 SGHTA and CDR2 FQGNSA. The CDR3 loop spans 15 amino acids. The specimen sequenced was peripheral blood. This chain connects TRBV7-2 to TRBJ2-3, with 10 bases fitting TRBD2. This receptor was obtained from a human donor in a cohort sampled during active COVID-19. CDR3 sequence reads: CASSLKRGGRDTQYF. Here the CDR3 DNA reads TGTGCCAGCAGCTTAAAGCGGGGGGGGAGAGATACGCAGTATTTT.